The 32 T cell receptor beta chains below come from one sample, sequenced in a study of neoadjuvant anti-PD-1 for oral cavity cancer. Some clones are missing from TCRdb's copy, which holds only in-frame ones; the method was immunoSEQ multiplex PCR. Altogether about 72,000 clones are present, 83% being singletons, with the ten largest covering 3.4%. Material: PBMCs, obtained before nivolumab (anti-PD-1) treatment. These receptor sequences come from a person aged 40 to 85 with oral cavity squamous cell carcinoma.

The genes are TRBV4-1 and TRBJ2-7; D ambiguous. This CDR3 spans 12 amino acids. CDR1 MGHRA and CDR2 YSYEKL come from the germline V gene. Trimming stripped 6 bases from V and 6 bases from J, with 12 bases between. The CDR3 is CASSSEIREQYF. CDR3 DNA sequence: TGCGCCAGCAGTTCAGAGATACGCGAGCAGTACTTC.

The chain is built from TRBV29-1 and TRBJ2-7; TRBD1 agrees at 10 bases. Per the germline V gene, CDR1 is SQVTM and CDR2 is ANQGSEA. J lost 6 bases, V lost 6 bases, and 8 bases had no gene match. This CDR3 is built from 13 residues. Here the CDR3 reads CSVRGQGFGEQYF. For the CDR3, the DNA is TGCAGCGTCCGGGGACAGGGGTTCGGCGAGCAGTACTTC.

The CDR3 coding sequence is TGTGCCATCAGGGGGACAGGGTTCTACGAGCAGTACTTC. Protein: CAIRGTGFYEQYF. The chain carries TRBV10-3 and TRBJ2-7, with TRBD1 matching over 9 bases. After removal of 6 bases from V and 3 bases from J, the junction contained 3 bases not matched to a gene. From germline, CDR1 is ENHRY and CDR2 SYGVKD. This CDR3 has 13 amino acids.

The chain links TRBV5-8 to TRBJ2-7; D may be TRBD2 (6 bases). V shed 2 bases and J shed 3 bases, with 12 bases lying between them. The V gene's germline CDR1 is SGHTS and CDR2 YDEGEE. This CDR3 is built from 14 residues. For the CDR3, the DNA is TGTGCCAGCAGCTTCTGGGGGGAGCGCTACGAGCAGTACTTC. Translated: CASSFWGERYEQYF.

Written as DNA, the CDR3 is TGTGCCATCAGTGGTGCGGATTGGGGAGCCCCAGAGACCCAGTACTTC. Translated: CAISGADWGAPETQYF. The rearrangement joins TRBV10-3 to TRBJ2-5; tentatively, D is TRBD2 (5 bases). The CDR3 spans 16 residues. Germline lookup yields CDR1 ENHRY and CDR2 SYGVKD. V was pared by 4 bases and J by 4 bases, with 19 bases between.

The chain links TRBV5-6 to TRBJ2-7; maybe TRBD1 (6 bases). The CDR3 is made up of 15 amino acids. Germline V CDR1 and CDR2: SGHDT, YYEEEE. V lost 3 bases and J 1 base, leaving 14 bases between the germline ends. This CDR3 is CASSSLRQASYEQYF. The CDR3 DNA sequence: TGTGCCAGCAGCTCCCTAAGACAGGCTTCCTACGAGCAGTACTTC.

This chain uses TRBV6-5 with TRBJ1-2; D ambiguous. This CDR3 contains 14 residues. V lost 8 bases and J 4 bases, leaving 17 bases between the germline ends. Germline loops: CDR1 MNHEY, CDR2 SVGAGI. CDR3 in amino acids: CASGPFGTGYGYTF. The CDR3 nucleotides are TGTGCCAGCGGTCCATTCGGAACTGGCTATGGCTACACCTTC.

The CDR3 loop is CASSLMGSSGELFF. The CDR3, as DNA: TGTGCCAGCAGCTTAATGGGCAGCTCCGGGGAGCTGTTTTTT. V gene TRBV7-2 combines with J gene TRBJ2-2; D unclear. The CDR3 extends over 14 amino acids. Between the trimmed V and J ends, which lost 2 bases and 6 bases, there was a span of 10 bases. Looked up from germline, CDR1 is SGHTA and CDR2 is FQGNSA.

The chain recombines TRBV15 with TRBJ2-2; D is perhaps TRBD1 (5 bases). V dropped 5 bases and J dropped 5 bases, with 18 bases sitting between them. The CDR3 is 16 residues long. Germline CDR1 and CDR2: LNHNV and YYDKDF (reference sequence). In nucleotides, the CDR3 is TGTGCCACCAGCGGTCAGGGTAGGGAATTGACCGGGGAGCTGTTTTTT. Its translation: CATSGQGRELTGELFF.

The chain carries TRBV6-6 and TRBJ2-7; 8 bases map to TRBD1. The CDR3 length is 16 residues. V dropped 0 bases and J dropped 1; count of bases not matched to a gene: 5. Germline assignment: CDR1 MNHNY and CDR2 SVGAGI (reference sequence). DNA of the CDR3: TGTGCCAGCAGTTACTCCCCGGGACAGGCTTCCTACGAGCAGTACTTC. It specifies CASSYSPGQASYEQYF.

The chain is built from TRBV13 and TRBJ2-1, with 11 bases identical to TRBD2. Looked up from germline, CDR1 is PRHDT and CDR2 is FYEKMQ (reference sequence). The CDR3 runs to 16 residues. V gave up 5 bases and J gave up 7 bases; unmatched junction bases: 10. The CDR3 nucleotides are TGTGCCAGCAGCCCCCCTACTAGCGGGAGTATTAATGAGCAGTTCTTC. The encoded protein is CASSPPTSGSINEQFF. Looking up the rest from reference TRBV13 and TRBJ2-1 gives the full variable domain: AAGVIQSPRHLIKEKRETATLKCYPIPRHDTVYWYQQGPGQDPQFLISFYEKMQSDKGSIPDRFSAQQFSDYHSELNMSSLELGDSALYFCASSPPTSGSINEQFFGPGTRLTVL.

CDR3 amino acids: CASSLGRQGRSPLHF. Written as DNA, the CDR3 is TGTGCCAGCAGTTTAGGTCGACAGGGACGTTCACCCCTCCACTTT. The chain recombines TRBV27 with TRBJ1-6, with TRBD1 identical over 7 bases. With 2 bases clipped from V and 9 bases from J, the junction kept 7 bases outside the gene matches. The V gene's germline CDR1 is MNHEY and CDR2 SMNVEV (reference sequence). The CDR3 sequence is 15 residues long.

The chain has TRBV10-3 and TRBJ1-2; D is possibly TRBD1 (6 bases). Between the trimmed V and J ends, which lost 1 base and 2 bases, there was a span of 11 bases. The CDR3 is 15 residues long. From germline, CDR1 is ENHRY and CDR2 SYGVKD. The CDR3 protein is CAISEWGGRNYGYTF. Written as DNA, the CDR3 is TGTGCCATCAGTGAGTGGGGGGGCAGAAACTATGGCTACACCTTC.

This chain connects TRBV5-1 to TRBJ2-2; D call uncertain. CDR3 length: 16 residues. Germline assignment: CDR1 SGHRS and CDR2 YFSETQ. V was pared by 5 bases and J by 0 bases, with 14 bases between. In DNA, the CDR3 is TGCGCCAGCAGAATGTCTGGGATACCGAACACCGGGGAGCTGTTTTTT. Amino acid sequence: CASRMSGIPNTGELFF.

The chain has TRBV6-6 and TRBJ2-2; D not resolved. CDR1 is MNHNY, CDR2 SVGAGI, per germline (reference sequence). The CDR3 contains 12 residues. Trimming took 1 base from V and 7 from J, leaving 4 bases between them. CDR3 bases: TGTGCCAGCAGTTACTGGGGCGGGGAGCTGTTTTTT. As protein: CASSYWGGELFF.

This chain uses TRBV4-2 with TRBJ1-2, with 9 bases that match TRBD1. J was trimmed by 2 bases and V by 5 bases; bases with no gene match: 6. Germline CDR1 reads LGHNA; CDR2 reads YNFKEQ. The CDR3 loop spans 15 amino acids. CDR3 sequence: CASSSRQGENYGYTF. The CDR3 DNA follows: TGTGCCAGCAGCTCCCGACAGGGGGAAAACTATGGCTACACCTTC.

The rearrangement uses TRBV27 and TRBJ2-1, with D uncertain. Looked up from germline, CDR1 is MNHEY and CDR2 is SMNVEV (reference sequence). This CDR3 has 12 residues. Deletions cut 5 bases from V and 8 bases from J, with 10 bases between. For the CDR3, the DNA is TGTGCCAGCAGTCCGGGTTGGCATGAGCAGTTCTTC. Encoded protein: CASSPGWHEQFF.

This chain uses TRBV7-3 with TRBJ2-7; 10 nucleotides align to TRBD2. Germline V gene data show CDR1 as SGHTA and CDR2 as FQGTGA. V shed 4 bases and J 4 bases; nucleotides not matched to a gene: 7. The CDR3 runs 15 residues. CDR3 coding DNA: TGTGCCAGCAGCTGGTTAGCGGGAGGACCTTACGAGCAGTACTTC. Translation gives CASSWLAGGPYEQYF.

Comments on this clone: The identical CDR3 is also encoded by other nucleotide sequences in the sample. The chain combines TRBV6-5 with TRBJ2-1; 7 nucleotides agree with TRBD2. The CDR3 consists of 13 residues. CDR1 is MNHEY and CDR2 is SVGAGI in the germline V gene. Losses at the gene ends were 9 bases for V and 1 base for J; bases not matched to a gene: 3. The CDR3 sequence: CASRGSSYNEQFF. CDR3 coding DNA: TGTGCCAGTCGCGGGAGTTCCTACAATGAGCAGTTCTTC.

This chain joins TRBV6-1 and TRBJ2-5; 7 positions agree with TRBD2. The junction had 12 bases not matched to a gene; V was cut back by 8 bases and J by 3 bases. Germline V gene sequence: CDR1 MNHNS, CDR2 SASEGT. This CDR3 contains 15 residues. The CDR3 here is CASPSLAREKETQYF. The CDR3 nucleotides read TGTGCCAGCCCATCTCTTGCGCGGGAGAAAGAGACCCAGTACTTC.

CDR3 sequence (DNA): TGCGCCAGCAGCTTCCCGGGACAGGGGGCAGAGACCCAGTACTTC. This translates into CASSFPGQGAETQYF. V is TRBV5-1 and J is TRBJ2-5; 12 positions match TRBD1. The CDR3 has 15 residues. The V gene's germline CDR1 is SGHRS and CDR2 YFSETQ. J lost 4 bases, V lost 2 bases, and 3 bases had no gene match.

The rearrangement joins TRBV10-1 to TRBJ1-2, with 8 bases matching TRBD1. The CDR3 loop spans 13 amino acids. Germline lookup yields CDR1 WNHNN and CDR2 SYGVQD (reference sequence). The ends lost 4 bases at V and 8 bases at J; junction bases unmatched: 6. This chain's CDR3 is CASSGTGLFGYTF. CDR3 DNA sequence: TGCGCCAGCAGTGGGACAGGGCTTTTCGGCTACACCTTC.

V gene TRBV9 combines with J gene TRBJ1-3; D uncertain. Germline V lookup: CDR1 SGDLS, CDR2 YYNGEE. The CDR3 is 15 residues long. Trimming removed 0 bases from V and 0 bases from J, with 7 bases in between. The CDR3 DNA sequence: TGTGCCAGCAGCGTAGCCGGAGACTCTGGAAACACCATATATTTT. The encoded protein is CASSVAGDSGNTIYF.

The V call is TRBV6-1, the J call TRBJ1-2; D might be TRBD1 (5 bases). Germline V gives CDR1 MNHNS, CDR2 SASEGT. The CDR3 sequence is 13 residues long. Trimming stripped 5 bases from V and 3 bases from J, with 10 bases between. The CDR3 region has the DNA TGTGCCAGCAGTAGGGGAGCGGACTATGGCTACACCTTC. It encodes CASSRGADYGYTF.

The chain links TRBV15 to TRBJ1-1; D not resolved. Germline CDR1 LNHNV, CDR2 YYDKDF (reference sequence). Trimming took 0 bases from V and 8 from J, leaving 7 bases between them. The CDR3 has 12 residues. The CDR3 reads CATSRDLEEAFF. The CDR3 nucleotides are TGTGCCACCAGCAGAGATCTTGAAGAAGCTTTCTTT.

The V call is TRBV19, the J call TRBJ2-2; D is uncertain. CDR3 length: 15 residues. Germline V lookup: CDR1 LNHDA, CDR2 SQIVND (reference sequence). Deletions cut 8 bases from V and 1 base from J, with 14 bases between. CDR3 in amino acids: CASSVDNLNTGELFF. The CDR3 DNA follows: TGTGCCAGTTCAGTAGACAACTTGAACACCGGGGAGCTGTTTTTT.

The chain has TRBV15 and TRBJ2-7, with 8 positions matching TRBD1. CDR3 length: 15 amino acids. In germline, CDR1 is LNHNV, CDR2 YYDKDF (reference sequence). V shed 1 base, J shed 5 bases, and the junction held 7 bases outside the gene matches. The CDR3 DNA sequence: TGTGCCACCAGCAGAGGGATCGGACAGGGAAACGAGCAGTACTTC. This translates into CATSRGIGQGNEQYF.

The chain recombines TRBV7-8 with TRBJ2-2; D is possibly TRBD2 (5 bases). Germline values: CDR1 SGHVS, CDR2 FQNEAQ. The CDR3 loop spans 15 amino acids. The germline V and J ends were trimmed by 2 bases and 5 bases, with 12 bases remaining between them. The DNA for the CDR3 is TGTGCCAGCAGCTTAAGGACTGGGATGACCGGGGAGCTGTTTTTT. Translation gives CASSLRTGMTGELFF.

This clone turned up a few times. This rearrangement joins TRBV6-4 to TRBJ1-5; D unresolved. Germline-derived CDR1 and CDR2 are MRHNA and SNTAGT. Trimming removed 3 bases from V and 4 bases from J, with 10 bases in between. The CDR3 has 14 residues. This CDR3 reads CASSEGTGNQPQHF. The CDR3 nucleotides are TGTGCCAGCAGTGAGGGAACCGGGAATCAGCCCCAGCATTTT.

This clone was picked up a small number of times. The V and J genes are TRBV4-1 and TRBJ2-3; 11 bases agree with TRBD2. Germline V gene lookup returns CDR1 MGHRA and CDR2 YSYEKL. This CDR3 is built from 16 residues. V was pared by 4 bases and J by 5 bases, with 8 bases of the junction left unmatched. The CDR3 loop is CASSRGSGREVDTQYF. The CDR3 coding sequence is TGCGCCAGCAGCCGGGGTAGCGGGAGGGAGGTAGATACGCAGTATTTT.

The V and J genes are TRBV4-1 and TRBJ2-7; 8 nucleotides agree with TRBD2. The CDR3 consists of 13 residues. The junction had 1 base not matched to a gene; V was cut back by 2 bases and J by 4 bases. Germline V gives CDR1 MGHRA, CDR2 YSYEKL. The CDR3 nucleotides read TGCGCCAGCAGCCAAACGGGAGGGTACGAGCAGTACTTC. Its translation is CASSQTGGYEQYF.

With respect to this clone: Mismatch with germline at one junction end may stem from a read error. The chain has TRBV7-8 and TRBJ2-1, with TRBD1 matching 10 bases. The CDR3 is 17 residues long. Germline loops: CDR1 SGHVS, CDR2 FQNEAQ. CDR3 region: CASSPKARDRGYSEQFF. For the CDR3, the DNA is TGTGCCAGCAGCCCGAAGGCGAGGGACAGGGGTTACAGTGAGCAGTTCTTC.